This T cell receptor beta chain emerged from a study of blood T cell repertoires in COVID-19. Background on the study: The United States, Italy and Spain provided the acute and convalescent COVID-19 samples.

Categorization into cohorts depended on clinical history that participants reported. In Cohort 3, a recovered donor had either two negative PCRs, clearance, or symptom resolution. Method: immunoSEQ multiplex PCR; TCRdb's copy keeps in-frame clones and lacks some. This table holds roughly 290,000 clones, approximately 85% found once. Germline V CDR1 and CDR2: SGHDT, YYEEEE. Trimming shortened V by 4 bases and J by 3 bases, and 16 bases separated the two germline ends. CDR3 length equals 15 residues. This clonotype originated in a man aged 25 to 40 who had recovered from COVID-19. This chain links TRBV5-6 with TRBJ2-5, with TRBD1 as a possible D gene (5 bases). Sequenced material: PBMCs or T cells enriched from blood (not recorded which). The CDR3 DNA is TGTGCCAGCAGCCCCGATTATCTCAGGGAAGAGACCCAGTACTTC. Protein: CASSPDYLREETQYF.